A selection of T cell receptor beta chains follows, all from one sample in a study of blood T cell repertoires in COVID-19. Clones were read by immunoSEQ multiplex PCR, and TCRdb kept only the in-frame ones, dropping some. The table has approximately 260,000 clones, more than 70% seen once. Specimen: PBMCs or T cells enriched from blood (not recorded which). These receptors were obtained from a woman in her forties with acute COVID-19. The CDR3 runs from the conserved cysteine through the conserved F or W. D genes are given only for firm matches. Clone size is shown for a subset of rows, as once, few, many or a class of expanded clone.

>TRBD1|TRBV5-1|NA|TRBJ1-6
TGCGCCAGCAGCATAACAGGGGGCGCCTATAATTCACCCCTCCACTTT
CASSITGGAYNSPLHF
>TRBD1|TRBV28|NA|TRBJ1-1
TGTGCCAGCAGTTTAGGACAGGGGGCGATCGCTTTCTTT
CASSLGQGAIAFF
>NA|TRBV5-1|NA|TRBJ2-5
TGCGCCAGCAGCTCCGGAGAGACCCAGTACTTC
CASSSGETQYF
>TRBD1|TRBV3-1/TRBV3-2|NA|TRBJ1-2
TGTGCCAGCAGGATGACAGGGTTGGAGGGAGGCTACACCTTC
CASRMTGLEGGYTF
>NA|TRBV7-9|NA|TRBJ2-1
TGTGCCAGCAGCTTAAGTCAGGGTACGGTTGAGCAGTTCTTC
CASSLSQGTVEQFF
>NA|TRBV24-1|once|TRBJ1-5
TGTGCCACCAGTGGGGGGCAGAGGAATCAGCCCCAGCATTTT
CATSGGQRNQPQHF
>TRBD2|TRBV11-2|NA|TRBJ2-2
TGTGCCAGCAGCTTAAGCTCCGGGACTAGCGGGACTACCGGGGAGCTGTTTTTT
CASSLSSGTSGTTGELFF
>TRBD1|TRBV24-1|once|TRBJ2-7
TGTGCCACCAGTGACCCCCGACAGGGAAGAAGCTACGAGCAGTACTTC
CATSDPRQGRSYEQYF
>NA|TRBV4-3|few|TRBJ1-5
TGCGCCAGCAGCCAAGTCGGGGGGCTGTTTCCCCAGCATTTT
CASSQVGGLFPQHF
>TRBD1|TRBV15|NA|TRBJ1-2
TGTGCCACCAGCCCAGGCCGATTAACAGGGGCCTATGGCTACACCTTC
CATSPGRLTGAYGYTF
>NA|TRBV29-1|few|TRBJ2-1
TGCAGCGTTGAAGGGACAGACCTAAATGAGCAGTTCTTC
CSVEGTDLNEQFF
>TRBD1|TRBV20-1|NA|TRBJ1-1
TGCAGTGCTAGACGACAGGGGGAGGCTTTCTTT
CSARRQGEAFF
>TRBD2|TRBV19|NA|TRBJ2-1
TGTGCCAGTAGTACCGGGACTAGCGGGGTGAATGAGCAGTTCTTC
CASSTGTSGVNEQFF
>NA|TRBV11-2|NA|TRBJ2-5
TGTGCCAGCAGCTTCGGGGAAACGGAGACCCAGTACTTC
CASSFGETETQYF
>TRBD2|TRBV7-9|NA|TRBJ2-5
TGTGCCAGCAGCTCGGGACTAGCCTTAGGGACCCAGTACTTC
CASSSGLALGTQYF
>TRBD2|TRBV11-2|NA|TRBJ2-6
TGTGCCAGCAGCGGACCGGGACTAGCGGGAGTTGGGGCCAACGTCCTGACTTTC
CASSGPGLAGVGANVLTF
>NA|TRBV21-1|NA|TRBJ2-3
TGTGCCAGCAGCAAATTGGACAGGGGGGTTTGGGCAGATACGCAGTATTTT
CASSKLDRGVWADTQYF
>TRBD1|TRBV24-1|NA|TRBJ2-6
TGTGCCACCAGTGATCATCCCACAGGGGGCGGTGGGGCCAACGTCCTGACTTTC
CATSDHPTGGGGANVLTF
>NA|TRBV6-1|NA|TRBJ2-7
TGTGCCAGCAGTGAGTCCGGGGGTGGGTCCTACGAGCAGTACTTC
CASSESGGGSYEQYF
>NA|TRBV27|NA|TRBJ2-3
TGTGCCAGCAGGCGACAGTTTATTAGCACAGATACGCAGTATTTT
CASRRQFISTDTQYF
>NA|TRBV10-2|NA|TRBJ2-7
TGCGCCAGCCAGGAATCGTACTACGAGCAGTACTTC
CASQESYYEQYF
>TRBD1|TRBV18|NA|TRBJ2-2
TGTGCCAGCTCACCATCCGGACAGGGTCTAGAAACCGGGGAGCTGTTTTTT
CASSPSGQGLETGELFF
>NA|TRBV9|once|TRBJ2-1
TGTGCCAGCAGCGTAGAAAGCGGAACATACAATGAGCAGTTCTTC
CASSVESGTYNEQFF
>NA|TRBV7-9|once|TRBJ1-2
TGTGCCAGCAGCTTAGCGCCGGTTTTCGATTTCGTCCACACCTTC
CASSLAPVFDFVHTF
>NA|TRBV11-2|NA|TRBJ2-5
TGTGCCAGCAGCTTAGCTTCCCAAGAGACCCAGTACTTC
CASSLASQETQYF
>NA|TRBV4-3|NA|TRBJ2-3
TGCGCCAGCAGCCAGGGTAGCAGAGATACGCAGTATTTT
CASSQGSRDTQYF
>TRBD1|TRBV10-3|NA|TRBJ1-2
TGTGCCATCAGGGGGGGCCAGGGGGTTAACTATGGCTACACCTTC
CAIRGGQGVNYGYTF
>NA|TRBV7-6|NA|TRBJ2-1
TGTGCCAGCAGCTTAGCCTTCGGGCGGGGCGGAGTTGGCAATGAGCAGTTCTTC
CASSLAFGRGGVGNEQFF
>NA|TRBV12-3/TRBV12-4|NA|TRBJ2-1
TGTGCCAGCAGCTTCTACAATGAGCAGTTCTTC
CASSFYNEQFF
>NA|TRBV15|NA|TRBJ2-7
TGTGCCACCAGCAGAGATTATCGGGGCTCCTACGAGCAGTACTTC
CATSRDYRGSYEQYF
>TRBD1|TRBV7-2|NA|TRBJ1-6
TGTGCCAGCAGCTTAGATCAGGGGGCGCTTTCACCCCTCCACTTT
CASSLDQGALSPLHF
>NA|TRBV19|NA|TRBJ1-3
TGTGCCAGTAGTGAGGGCTGGGGTGGAAACACCATATATTTT
CASSEGWGGNTIYF
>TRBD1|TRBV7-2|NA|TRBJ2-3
TGTGCCAGCAGCCAGACAGGGTACACAGATACGCAGTATTTT
CASSQTGYTDTQYF
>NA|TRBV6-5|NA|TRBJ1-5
TGTGCCAGCAGTTACGGGGGGGGCAATCAGCCCCAGCATTTT
CASSYGGGNQPQHF
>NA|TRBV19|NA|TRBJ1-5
TGTGCCAGTAGTATCATGCAGGGGATGGGTAGCAATCAGCCCCAGCATTTT
CASSIMQGMGSNQPQHF
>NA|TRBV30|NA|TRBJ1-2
TGTGCCTGGAGTCGGGCAGGGGAAGGCTACACCTTC
CAWSRAGEGYTF
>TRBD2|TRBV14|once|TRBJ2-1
TGTGCCAGCAGCCAACTTAGCGGGAGCTCCTACAATGAGCAGTTCTTC
CASSQLSGSSYNEQFF
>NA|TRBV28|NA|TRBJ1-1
TGTGCCAGCAGTTTGGGGAGGCACACTGAAGCTTTCTTT
CASSLGRHTEAFF
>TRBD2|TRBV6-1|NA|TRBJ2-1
TGTGCCAGCAGTGCGGTAGCGGGTGGCTCCTACAATGAGCAGTTCTTC
CASSAVAGGSYNEQFF
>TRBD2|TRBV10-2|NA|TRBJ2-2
TGCGCCAGCAGTGAGCCCAGCGGGATTACTGGCACCGGGGAGCTGTTTTTT
CASSEPSGITGTGELFF
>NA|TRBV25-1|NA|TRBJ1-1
TGTGCCAGCAGTGCCAGGGGGAACACTGAAGCTTTCTTT
CASSARGNTEAFF
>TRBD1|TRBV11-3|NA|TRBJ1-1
TGTGCCAGCAGCTTATCCAGACAGGGGGCGTACACTGAAGCTTTCTTT
CASSLSRQGAYTEAFF
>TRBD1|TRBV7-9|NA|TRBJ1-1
TGTGCCAGCAGCTCCTACAGGGGTTGGGGTGAAGCTTTCTTT
CASSSYRGWGEAFF
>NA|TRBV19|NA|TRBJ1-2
TGTGCCAGTAAAATCCGGGAGAACTATGGCTACACCTTC
CASKIRENYGYTF
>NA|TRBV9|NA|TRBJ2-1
TGTGCCAGCAGCGCCGGACAGTACAATGAGCAGTTCTTC
CASSAGQYNEQFF
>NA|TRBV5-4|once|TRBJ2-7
TGTGCCAGCAGCTTATTCGGCGGGACCTTCCACGAGCAGTACTTC
CASSLFGGTFHEQYF
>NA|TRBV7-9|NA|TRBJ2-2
TGTGCCAGCAGCTTAGGTCGCACCGGGGAGCTGTTTTTT
CASSLGRTGELFF
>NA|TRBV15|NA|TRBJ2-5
TGTGCCACCAGCAGAGAGGGGGCCGGTGGCGAGACCCAGTACTTC
CATSREGAGGETQYF
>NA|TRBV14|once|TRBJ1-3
TGTGCCAGCAGCCAACGGCCAGGGTCTGGAAACACCATATATTTT
CASSQRPGSGNTIYF
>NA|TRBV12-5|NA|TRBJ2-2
TGTGCTAGTGGTTTGAGGGCAGGGAATACCGGGGAGCTGTTTTTT
CASGLRAGNTGELFF
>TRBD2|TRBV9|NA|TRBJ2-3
TGTGCCAGCAGCGCCGAAGGGACTAGCGGGAGTACCCTCGGAGATACGCAGTATTTT
CASSAEGTSGSTLGDTQYF
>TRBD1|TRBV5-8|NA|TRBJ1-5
TGTGCCAGCAGCCCCAATTCAGGGACAGGGGTCAATCAGCCCCAGCATTTT
CASSPNSGTGVNQPQHF
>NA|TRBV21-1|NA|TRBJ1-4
TGTGCCAGCAGCCCCCATTGGGACAGGGGTAATGAAAAACTGTTTTTT
CASSPHWDRGNEKLFF
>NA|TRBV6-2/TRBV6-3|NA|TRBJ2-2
TGTGCCAGCAGTTACTCGAGAGGGCCCGGGGAGCTGTTTTTT
CASSYSRGPGELFF